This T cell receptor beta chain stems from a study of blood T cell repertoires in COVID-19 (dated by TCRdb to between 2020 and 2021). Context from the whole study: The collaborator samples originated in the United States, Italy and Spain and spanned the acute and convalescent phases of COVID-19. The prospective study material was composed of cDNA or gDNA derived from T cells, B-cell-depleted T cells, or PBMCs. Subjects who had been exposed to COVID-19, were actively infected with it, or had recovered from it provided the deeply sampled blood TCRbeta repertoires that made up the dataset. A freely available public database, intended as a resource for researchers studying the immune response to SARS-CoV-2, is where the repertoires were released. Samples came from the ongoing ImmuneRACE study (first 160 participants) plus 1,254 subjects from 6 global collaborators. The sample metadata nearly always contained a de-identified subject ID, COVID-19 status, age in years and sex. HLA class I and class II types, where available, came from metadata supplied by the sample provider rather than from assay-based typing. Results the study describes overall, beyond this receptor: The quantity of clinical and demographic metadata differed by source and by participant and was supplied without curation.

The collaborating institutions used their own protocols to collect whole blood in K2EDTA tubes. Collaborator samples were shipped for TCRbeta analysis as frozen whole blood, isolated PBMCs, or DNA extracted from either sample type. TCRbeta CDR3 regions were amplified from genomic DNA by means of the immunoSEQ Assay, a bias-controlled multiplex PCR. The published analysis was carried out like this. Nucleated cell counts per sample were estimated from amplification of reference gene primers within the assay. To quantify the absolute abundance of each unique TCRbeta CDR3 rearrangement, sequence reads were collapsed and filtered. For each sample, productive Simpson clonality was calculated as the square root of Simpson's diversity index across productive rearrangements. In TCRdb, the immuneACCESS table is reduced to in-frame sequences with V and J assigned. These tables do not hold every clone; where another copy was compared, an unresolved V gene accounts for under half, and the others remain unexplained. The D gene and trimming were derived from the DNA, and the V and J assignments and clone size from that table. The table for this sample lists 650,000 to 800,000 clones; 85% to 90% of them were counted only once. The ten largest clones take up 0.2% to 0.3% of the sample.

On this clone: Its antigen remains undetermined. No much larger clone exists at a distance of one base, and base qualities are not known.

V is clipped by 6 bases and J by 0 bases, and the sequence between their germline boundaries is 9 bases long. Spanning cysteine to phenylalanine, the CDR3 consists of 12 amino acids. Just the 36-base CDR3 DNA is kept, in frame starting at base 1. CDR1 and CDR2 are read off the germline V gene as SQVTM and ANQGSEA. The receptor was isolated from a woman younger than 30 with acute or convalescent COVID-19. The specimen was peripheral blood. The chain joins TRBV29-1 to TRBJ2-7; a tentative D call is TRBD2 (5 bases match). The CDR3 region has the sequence CSVLGGSYEQYF. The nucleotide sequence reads TGCAGCGTGCTCGGAGGCTCCTACGAGCAGTACTTC.